This T cell receptor beta chain was obtained from a study of blood T cell repertoires in COVID-19. Study context: The study drew acute and convalescent COVID-19 samples from the United States, Italy and Spain. The cDNA or gDNA used as material had been derived from T cells, B-cell-depleted T cells, or PBMCs.

Participants were aged roughly 18 to 100 years from approximately 24 US areas. The length of the CDR3 is 13 residues. V shed 6 bases, J shed 3 bases, and the junction held 4 bases outside the gene matches. Germline-derived CDR1 and CDR2 are SEHNR and FQNEAQ (reference sequence). Per the authors' pipeline: Amplification with reference gene primers provided the estimates of nucleated cell counts. Profiling relied on immunoSEQ multiplex PCR, and the TCRdb table lists in-frame clones only, not all of them. For V, J and clone size, that table is used; D and trimming come from the DNA. The top ten clones hold about 6% of a sample with 280,000 or so clones, around nine tenths of them seen once.

Sequenced: PBMCs or T cells enriched from blood (not recorded which). This chain uses TRBV7-9 with TRBJ1-1; 7 bases fit TRBD1. The sequence came from a middle-aged woman who had recovered from COVID-19. The CDR3: CASRHDRDTEAFF. The CDR3, as DNA: TGTGCCAGCAGGCATGACAGGGACACTGAAGCTTTCTTT.